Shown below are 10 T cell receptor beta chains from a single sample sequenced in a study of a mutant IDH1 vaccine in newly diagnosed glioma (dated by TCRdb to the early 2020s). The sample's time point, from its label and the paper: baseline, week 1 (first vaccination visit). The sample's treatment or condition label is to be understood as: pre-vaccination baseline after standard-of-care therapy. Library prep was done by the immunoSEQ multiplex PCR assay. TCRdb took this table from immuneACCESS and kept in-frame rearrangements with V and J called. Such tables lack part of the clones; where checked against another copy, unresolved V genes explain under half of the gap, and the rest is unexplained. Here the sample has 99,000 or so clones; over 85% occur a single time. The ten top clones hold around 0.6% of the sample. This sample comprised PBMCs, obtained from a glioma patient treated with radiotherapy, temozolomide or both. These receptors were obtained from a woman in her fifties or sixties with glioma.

In nucleotides, the CDR3 is TGTGCCAGCAGCGGGACTCAACTGGGGGACACTGAAGCTTTCTTT. Translating it yields CASSGTQLGDTEAFF. The chain links TRBV28 to TRBJ1-1; D possibly corresponds to TRBD1 (5 bases). Germline V gene lookup returns CDR1 MDHEN and CDR2 SYDVKM. V gave up 6 bases and J gave up 3 bases, with 17 bases separating them. The CDR3 sequence is 15 residues long.

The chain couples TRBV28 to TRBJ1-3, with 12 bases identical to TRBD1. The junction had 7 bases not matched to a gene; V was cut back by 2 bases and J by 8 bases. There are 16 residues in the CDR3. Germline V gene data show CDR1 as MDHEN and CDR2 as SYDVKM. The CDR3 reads CASSLPGGQGAYTIYF. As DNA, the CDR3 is TGTGCCAGCAGTTTACCAGGGGGACAGGGGGCTTACACCATATATTTT.

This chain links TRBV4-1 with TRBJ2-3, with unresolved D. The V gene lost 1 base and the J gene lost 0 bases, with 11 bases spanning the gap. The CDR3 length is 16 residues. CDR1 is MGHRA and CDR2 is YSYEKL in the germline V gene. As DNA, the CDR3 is TGCGCCAGCAGCCAAGGGGTTGGCAGGAGCACAGATACGCAGTATTTT. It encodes CASSQGVGRSTDTQYF.

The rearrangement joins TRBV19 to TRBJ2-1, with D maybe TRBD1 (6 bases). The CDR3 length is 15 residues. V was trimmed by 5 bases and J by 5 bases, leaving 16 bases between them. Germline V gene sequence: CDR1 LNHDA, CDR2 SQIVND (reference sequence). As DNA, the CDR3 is TGTGCCAGTAGTTCGCTGCGGACAGCTAACAATGAGCAGTTCTTC. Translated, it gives CASSSLRTANNEQFF.

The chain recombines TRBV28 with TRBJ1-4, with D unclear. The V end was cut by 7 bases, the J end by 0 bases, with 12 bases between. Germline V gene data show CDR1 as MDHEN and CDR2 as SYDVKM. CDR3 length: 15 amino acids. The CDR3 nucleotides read TGTGCCAGCACTTCTTGGATAGCAACTAATGAAAAACTGTTTTTT. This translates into CASTSWIATNEKLFF.

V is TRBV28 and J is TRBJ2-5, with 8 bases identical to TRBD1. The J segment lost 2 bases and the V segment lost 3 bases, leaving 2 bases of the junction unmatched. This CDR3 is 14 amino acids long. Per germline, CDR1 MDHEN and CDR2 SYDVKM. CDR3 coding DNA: TGTGCCAGCAGTTTTTACAGGGGGCAAGAGACCCAGTACTTC. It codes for CASSFYRGQETQYF.

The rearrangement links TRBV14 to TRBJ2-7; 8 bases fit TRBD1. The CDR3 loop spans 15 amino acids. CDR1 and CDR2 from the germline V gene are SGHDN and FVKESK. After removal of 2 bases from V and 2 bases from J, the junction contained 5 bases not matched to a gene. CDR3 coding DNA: TGTGCCAGCAGCCAACGGACAGGGTCCACCTACGAGCAGTACTTC. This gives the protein CASSQRTGSTYEQYF.

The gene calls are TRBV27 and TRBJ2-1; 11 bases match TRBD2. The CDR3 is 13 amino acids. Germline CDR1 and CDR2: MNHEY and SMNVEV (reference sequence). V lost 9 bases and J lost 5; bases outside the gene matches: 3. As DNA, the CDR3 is TGTGCCAGTAGCGGGAGGGTAGACAATGAGCAGTTCTTC. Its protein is CASSGRVDNEQFF.

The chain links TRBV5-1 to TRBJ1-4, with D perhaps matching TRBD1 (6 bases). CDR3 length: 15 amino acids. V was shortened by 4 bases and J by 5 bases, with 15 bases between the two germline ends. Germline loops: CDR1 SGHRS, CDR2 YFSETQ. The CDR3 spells CASSPGGAKNEKLFF. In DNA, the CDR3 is TGCGCCAGCAGCCCGGGGGGGGCCAAGAATGAAAAACTGTTTTTT.

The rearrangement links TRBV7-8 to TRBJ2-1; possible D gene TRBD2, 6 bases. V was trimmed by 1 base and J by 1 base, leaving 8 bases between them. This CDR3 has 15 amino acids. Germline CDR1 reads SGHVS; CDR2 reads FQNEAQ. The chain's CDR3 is CASSLGGGSYNEQFF. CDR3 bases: TGTGCCAGCAGCTTAGGTGGGGGGTCCTACAATGAGCAGTTCTTC.